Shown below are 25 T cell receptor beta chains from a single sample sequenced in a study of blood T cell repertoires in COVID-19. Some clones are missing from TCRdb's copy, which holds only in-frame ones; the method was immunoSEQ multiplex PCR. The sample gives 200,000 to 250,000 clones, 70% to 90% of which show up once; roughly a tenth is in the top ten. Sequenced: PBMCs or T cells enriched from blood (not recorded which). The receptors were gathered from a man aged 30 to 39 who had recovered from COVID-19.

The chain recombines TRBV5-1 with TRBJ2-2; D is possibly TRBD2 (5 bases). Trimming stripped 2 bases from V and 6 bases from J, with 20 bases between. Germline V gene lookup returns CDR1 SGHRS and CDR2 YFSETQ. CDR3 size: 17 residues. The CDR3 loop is CASSLGRGMMLSGELFF. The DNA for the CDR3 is TGCGCCAGCAGCTTAGGTCGGGGTATGATGTTATCCGGGGAGCTGTTTTTT.

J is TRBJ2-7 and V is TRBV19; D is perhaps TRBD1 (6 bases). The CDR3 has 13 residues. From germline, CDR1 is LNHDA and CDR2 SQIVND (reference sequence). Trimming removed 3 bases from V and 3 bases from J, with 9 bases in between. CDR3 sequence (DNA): TGTGCCAGTAGTATGCAGGGGTACTACGAGCAGTACTTC. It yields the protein CASSMQGYYEQYF.

The CDR3 region has the DNA TGCGCCAGCAGCTTGGGGCATACAAACCTACAGGGTCTGGGCACTGAAGCTTTCTTT. Its protein product is CASSLGHTNLQGLGTEAFF. The chain carries TRBV5-1 and TRBJ1-1; D is possibly TRBD1 (6 bases). Germline lookup yields CDR1 SGHRS and CDR2 YFSETQ. The CDR3 is made up of 19 amino acids. Trimming took off 0 bases at V and 4 bases at J, with 25 bases between the two ends.

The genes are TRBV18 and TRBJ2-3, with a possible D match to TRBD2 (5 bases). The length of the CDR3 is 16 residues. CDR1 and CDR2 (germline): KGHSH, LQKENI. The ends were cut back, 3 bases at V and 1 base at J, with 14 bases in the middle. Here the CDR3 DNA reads TGTGCCAGCTCACCTCGGAGACTAAGGGGCACAGATACGCAGTATTTT. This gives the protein CASSPRRLRGTDTQYF.

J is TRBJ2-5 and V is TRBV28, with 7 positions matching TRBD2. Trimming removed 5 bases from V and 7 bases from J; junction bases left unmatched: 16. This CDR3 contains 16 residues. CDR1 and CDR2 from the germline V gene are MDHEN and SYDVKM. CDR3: CASSPLAETSRGTQYF. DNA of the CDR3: TGTGCCAGCAGTCCACTAGCCGAGACTAGCCGGGGGACCCAGTACTTC.

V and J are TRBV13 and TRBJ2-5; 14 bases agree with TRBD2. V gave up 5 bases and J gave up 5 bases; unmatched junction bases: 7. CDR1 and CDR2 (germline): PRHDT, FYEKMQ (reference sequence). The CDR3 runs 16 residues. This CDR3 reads CASSGWGLAGVETQYF. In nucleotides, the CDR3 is TGTGCCAGCAGCGGCTGGGGACTAGCGGGAGTCGAGACCCAGTACTTC.

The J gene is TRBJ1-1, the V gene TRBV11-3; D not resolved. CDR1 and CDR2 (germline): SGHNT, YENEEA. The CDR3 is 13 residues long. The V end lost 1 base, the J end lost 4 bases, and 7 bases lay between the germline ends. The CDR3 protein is CASSLAIGTEAFF. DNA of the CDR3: TGTGCCAGCAGCTTAGCTATCGGCACTGAAGCTTTCTTT. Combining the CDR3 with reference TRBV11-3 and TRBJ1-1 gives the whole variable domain EAGVVQSPRYKIIEKKQPVAFWCNPISGHNTLYWYLQNLGQGPELLIRYENEEAVDDSQLPKDRFSAERLKGVDSTLKIQPAELGDSAVYLCASSLAIGTEAFFGQGTRLTVV.

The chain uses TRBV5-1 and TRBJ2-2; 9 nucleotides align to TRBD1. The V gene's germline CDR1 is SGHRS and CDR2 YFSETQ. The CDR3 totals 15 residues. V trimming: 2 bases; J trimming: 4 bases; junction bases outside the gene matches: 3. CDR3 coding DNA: TGCGCCAGCAGCTTTGGGACAGGGAGCACCGGGGAGCTGTTTTTT. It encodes CASSFGTGSTGELFF. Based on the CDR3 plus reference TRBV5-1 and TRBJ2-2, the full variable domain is KAGVTQTPRYLIKTRGQQVTLSCSPISGHRSVSWYQQTPGQGLQFLFEYFSETQRNKGNFPGRFSGRQFSNSRSEMNVSTLELGDSALYLCASSFGTGSTGELFFGEGSRLTVL.

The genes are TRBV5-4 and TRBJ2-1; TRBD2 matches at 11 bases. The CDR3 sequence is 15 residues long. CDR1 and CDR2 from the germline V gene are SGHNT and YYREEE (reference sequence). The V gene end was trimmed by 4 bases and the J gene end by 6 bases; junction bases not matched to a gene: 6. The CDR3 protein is CASSQGLAAINEQFF. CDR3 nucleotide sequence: TGTGCCAGCAGCCAGGGACTAGCGGCGATCAATGAGCAGTTCTTC.

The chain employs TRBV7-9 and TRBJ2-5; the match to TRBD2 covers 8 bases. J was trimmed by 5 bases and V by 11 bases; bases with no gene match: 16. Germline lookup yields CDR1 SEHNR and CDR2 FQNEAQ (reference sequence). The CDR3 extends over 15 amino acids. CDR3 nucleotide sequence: TGTGCCTCCGGATATGGAGCGGGAGAGGGTGAGACCCAGTACTTC. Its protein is CASGYGAGEGETQYF.

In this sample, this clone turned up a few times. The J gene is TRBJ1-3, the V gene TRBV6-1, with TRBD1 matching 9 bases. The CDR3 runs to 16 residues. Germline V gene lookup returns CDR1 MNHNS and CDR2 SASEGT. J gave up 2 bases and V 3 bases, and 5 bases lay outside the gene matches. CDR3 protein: CASSDGTGTTGNTIYF. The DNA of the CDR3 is TGTGCCAGCAGTGATGGGACAGGGACCACTGGAAACACCATATATTTT.

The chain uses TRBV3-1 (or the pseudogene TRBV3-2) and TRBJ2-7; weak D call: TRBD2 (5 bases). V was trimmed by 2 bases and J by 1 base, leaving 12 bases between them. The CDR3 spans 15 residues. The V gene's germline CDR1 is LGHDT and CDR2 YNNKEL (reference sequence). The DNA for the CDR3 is TGTGCCAGCAGCCAACGTTGGCCGGGGTCCTACGAGCAGTACTTC. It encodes CASSQRWPGSYEQYF.

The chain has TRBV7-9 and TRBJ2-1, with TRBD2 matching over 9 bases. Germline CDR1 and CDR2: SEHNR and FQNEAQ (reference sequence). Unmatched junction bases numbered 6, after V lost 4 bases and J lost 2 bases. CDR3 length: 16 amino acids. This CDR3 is CASSSILAGAYNEQFF. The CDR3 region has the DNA TGTGCCAGCAGCTCAATCTTAGCGGGGGCCTACAATGAGCAGTTCTTC.

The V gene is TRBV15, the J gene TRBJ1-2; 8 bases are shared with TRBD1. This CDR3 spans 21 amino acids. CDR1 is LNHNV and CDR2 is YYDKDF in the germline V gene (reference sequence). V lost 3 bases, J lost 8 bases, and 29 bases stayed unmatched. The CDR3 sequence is CATSRRSLRQGRIPTVRGYTF. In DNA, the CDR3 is TGTGCCACCAGCAGGAGATCCCTACGACAGGGGCGGATACCTACTGTGAGGGGCTACACCTTC.

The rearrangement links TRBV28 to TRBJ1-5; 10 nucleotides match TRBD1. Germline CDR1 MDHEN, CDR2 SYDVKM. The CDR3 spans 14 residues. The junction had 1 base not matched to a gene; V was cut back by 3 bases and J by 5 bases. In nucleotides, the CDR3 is TGTGCCAGCAGTTTGGGACAGGGGTATCAGCCCCAGCATTTT. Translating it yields CASSLGQGYQPQHF. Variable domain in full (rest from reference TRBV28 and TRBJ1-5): DVKVTQSSRYLVKRTGEKVFLECVQDMDHENMFWYRQDPGLGLRLIYFSYDVKMKEKGDIPEGYSVSREKKERFSLILESASTNQTSMYLCASSLGQGYQPQHFGDGTRLSIL.

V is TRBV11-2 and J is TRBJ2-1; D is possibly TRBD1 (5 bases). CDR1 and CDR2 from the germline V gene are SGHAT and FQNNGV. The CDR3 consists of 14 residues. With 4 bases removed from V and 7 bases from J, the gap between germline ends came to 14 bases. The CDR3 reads CASSSYQGFNEQFF. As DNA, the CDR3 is TGTGCCAGCAGCTCCTATCAGGGATTTAATGAGCAGTTCTTC.

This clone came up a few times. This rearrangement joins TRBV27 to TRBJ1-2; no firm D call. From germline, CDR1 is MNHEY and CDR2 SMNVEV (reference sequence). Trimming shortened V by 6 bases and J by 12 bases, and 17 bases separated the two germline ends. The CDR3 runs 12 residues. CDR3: CASSPTGRHHTF. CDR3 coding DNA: TGTGCCAGCAGCCCCACGGGAAGGCACCACACCTTC.

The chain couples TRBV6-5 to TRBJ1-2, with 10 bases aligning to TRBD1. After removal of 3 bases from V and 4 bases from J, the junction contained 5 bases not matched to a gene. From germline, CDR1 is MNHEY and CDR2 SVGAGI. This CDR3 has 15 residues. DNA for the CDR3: TGTGCCAGCAGTTATCGCCGGGACAGGGGCTATGGCTACACCTTC. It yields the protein CASSYRRDRGYGYTF.

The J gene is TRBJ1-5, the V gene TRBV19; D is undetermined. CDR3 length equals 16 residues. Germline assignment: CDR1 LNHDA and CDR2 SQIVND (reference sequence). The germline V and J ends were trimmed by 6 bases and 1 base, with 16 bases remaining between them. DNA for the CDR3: TGTGCCAGTAGCGAGGGCGGAGGGAAGAGCAATCAGCCCCAGCATTTT. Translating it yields CASSEGGGKSNQPQHF.

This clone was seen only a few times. Here the CDR3 reads CASSLVSGGALGELFF. The CDR3 DNA sequence: TGTGCCAGCAGCTTAGTAAGCGGGGGGGCCCTCGGGGAGCTGTTTTTT. This chain connects TRBV7-2 to TRBJ2-2, with 10 bases fitting TRBD2. Per germline, CDR1 SGHTA and CDR2 FQGNSA. With V trimmed by 1 base and J by 7 bases, 6 bases remained unmatched. This CDR3 has 16 residues.

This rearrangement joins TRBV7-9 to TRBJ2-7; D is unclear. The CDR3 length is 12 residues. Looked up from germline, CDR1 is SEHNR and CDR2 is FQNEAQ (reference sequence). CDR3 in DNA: TGTGCTAGCCTGGCGGACTCCTACGAGCAGTACTTC. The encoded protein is CASLADSYEQYF.

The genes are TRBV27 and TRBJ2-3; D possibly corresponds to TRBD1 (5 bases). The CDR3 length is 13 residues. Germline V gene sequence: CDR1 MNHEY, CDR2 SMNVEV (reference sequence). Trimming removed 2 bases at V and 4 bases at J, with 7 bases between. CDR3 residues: CASSLQGSDTQYF. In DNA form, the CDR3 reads TGTGCCAGCAGTTTACAGGGTTCAGATACGCAGTATTTT.

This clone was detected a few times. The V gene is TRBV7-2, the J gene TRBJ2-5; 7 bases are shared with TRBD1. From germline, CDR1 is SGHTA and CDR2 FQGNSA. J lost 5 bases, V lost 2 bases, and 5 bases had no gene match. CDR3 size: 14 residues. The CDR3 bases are TGTGCCAGCAGCTTAATGAGGGGGCGGGAGACCCAGTACTTC. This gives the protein CASSLMRGRETQYF.

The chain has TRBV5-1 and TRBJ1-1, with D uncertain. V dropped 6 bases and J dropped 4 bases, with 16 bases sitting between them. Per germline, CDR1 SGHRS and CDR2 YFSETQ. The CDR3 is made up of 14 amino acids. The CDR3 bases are TGCGCCAGCATGGAGTCGGGGAGAGTCACTGAAGCTTTCTTT. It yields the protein CASMESGRVTEAFF.

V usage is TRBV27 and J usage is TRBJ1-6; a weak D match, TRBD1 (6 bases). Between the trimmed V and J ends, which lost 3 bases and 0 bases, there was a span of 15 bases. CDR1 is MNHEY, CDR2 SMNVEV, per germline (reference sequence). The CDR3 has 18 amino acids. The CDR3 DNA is TGTGCCAGCAGTTTCGTGGGGCAGGACAGCTCCTATAATTCACCCCTCCACTTT. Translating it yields CASSFVGQDSSYNSPLHF.